This T cell receptor beta chain stems from a study of cytomegalovirus exposure and HLA in healthy donors. Study summary: Among about 190 million T cells, an earlier analysis found roughly 110 million unique TCR beta sequences. Points from the study as a whole: Within an earlier analysis, most TCR beta V segments proved productive either about 90% or about 30% of the time. Within the data, a cluster of highly shared sequence variants was likely a sequencing artifact. Relative to equally common others, HLA-associated TCR beta chains showed greater clonal expansion in a later analysis.

J gave up 6 bases and V 8 bases, and 14 bases lay outside the gene matches. Germline V gives CDR1 LNHDA, CDR2 SQIVND (reference sequence). The CDR3 extends over 16 amino acids. Use of 60 Vbeta and 13 Jbeta primers characterized the PCR. Assay: immunoSEQ multiplex PCR; the TCRdb copy retains only in-frame clones and omits some. This sample has 100,000 to 150,000 clones, with roughly 80% found just once. About this clone itself: Its antigen remains unidentified.

Source material: PBMCs. The chain has TRBV19 and TRBJ2-1; 9 nucleotides agree with TRBD1. This receptor was identified in a female donor in good health and CMV-seronegative. CDR3 in DNA: TGTGCCAGTCAAAGGTACCCCGGGACAGGGACCAATGAGCAGTTCTTC. Its translation is CASQRYPGTGTNEQFF.